This is a list of T cell receptor beta chains from one sample in a study of blood T cell repertoires in COVID-19. TCRdb's copy holds only in-frame clones and misses some; the assay was immunoSEQ multiplex PCR. This sample has fewer than 350,000 clones; more than 70% occur once, and the top ten carry approximately 0.93%. Sequenced sample: PBMCs or T cells enriched from blood (not recorded which). These receptors all come from a woman younger than 45 who had been exposed to COVID-19. Each CDR3 is given with its conserved first and last residue.

j_gene | v_gene | CDR3aa
TRBJ2-1 | TRBV18 | CASSPGAGGEAEQFF
TRBJ1-5 | TRBV18 | CASSPVTGWEQPQHF
TRBJ1-2 | TRBV5-1 | CASSLRDQGYGYTF
TRBJ2-7 | TRBV7-9 | CASSLGRSYYEQYF
TRBJ1-4 | TRBV5-4 | CASSLQGVGEKLFF
TRBJ2-1 | TRBV3-1/TRBV3-2 | CASSQEGLAGGRGRQFF
TRBJ2-5 | TRBV5-1 | CASSLVGTGGRETQYF
TRBJ2-2 | TRBV10-3 | CAISGISRTGELFF
TRBJ2-5 | TRBV11-2 | CASSLASMYQETQYF
TRBJ1-6 | TRBV6-1 | CASSETDSPLHF
TRBJ2-5 | TRBV3-1/TRBV3-2 | CASSLLLGPQETQYF
TRBJ2-7 | TRBV7-8 | CASSLYLKEKTYEQYF
TRBJ2-1 | TRBV10-3 | CAIMGTSGNQFF
TRBJ1-1 | TRBV12-3/TRBV12-4 | CASSLMGGTEAFF
TRBJ2-3 | TRBV27 | CATRSPGFADTQYF
TRBJ1-1 | TRBV23-1 | CASSQSGRGDTEAFF
TRBJ2-7 | TRBV5-1 | CASSSPGQGLEQYF
TRBJ2-7 | TRBV5-6 | CASSSSGIGEQYF
TRBJ2-1 | TRBV27 | CASSLAPFVNNEQFF
TRBJ2-1 | TRBV19 | CASSLTGYNEQFF
TRBJ1-6 | TRBV7-9 | CASSPGQVGYNSPLHF
TRBJ2-7 | TRBV5-1 | CASSWVSSVGEQYF
TRBJ2-5 | TRBV5-6 | CASSSQALAGETQYF
TRBJ2-1 | TRBV30 | CAWRFGDRDGNEQFF
TRBJ2-2 | TRBV24-1 | CATSDGADFRGELFF
TRBJ2-7 | TRBV28 | CASSLRRGTYEQYF
TRBJ2-1 | TRBV27 | CASSPKPGLAGRNEQFF
TRBJ2-5 | TRBV2 | CASIEGLAGGETQYF
TRBJ2-7 | TRBV5-8 | CASSLRLAGDLSYEQYF